Listed here are 20 T cell receptor beta chains from one sample, sequenced in a study of CD8+CD57+ T cells in acquired aplastic anemia (dated by TCRdb to 2017 to 2018). TCRdb records Illumina HiSeq 2000 as the sequencer. Genomic DNA was used as template for profiling of TCR beta VDJ combinations and CDR3 sequences. Using fastp at Q25 and MiXCR, TCRdb reprocessed the public reads and kept productive beta chains. Each entry merges the rows of one CDR3 protein and shows their most common DNA and genes. This sample has roughly 200,000 distinct CDR3 sequences in its table, and roughly 65% of those were observed once. The ten largest account for under 45% of the sample. Patients chosen for sequencing had shown expansion of CD8+CD57+ cells by flow cytometry. Sequenced input: sorted CD4+, CD8+, or CD8+CD57+ T cells (not recorded which) from PBMCs. These receptors were obtained from a human donor with aplastic anemia.

The sample holds a few counts of this clonotype. The J gene is TRBJ2-7, the V gene TRBV10-3; D may be TRBD1 (6 bases). Trimming removed 5 bases from V and 5 bases from J, with 13 bases in between. Germline assignment: CDR1 ENHRY and CDR2 SYGVKD. The CDR3 runs to 13 residues. The CDR3 DNA reads as TGTGCCATCAGTTCAGGGGCGGAGGACGAGCAGTACTTC. It yields the protein CAISSGAEDEQYF.

This rearrangement joins TRBV7-9 to TRBJ2-1, with 11 bases lining up with TRBD2. CDR1 and CDR2 (germline): SEHNR, FQNEAQ (reference sequence). J gave up 7 bases and V 3 bases, and 8 bases lay outside the gene matches. The CDR3 covers 16 residues. The chain's CDR3 is CASSFVAGGPGNEQFF. The CDR3 bases are TGTGCCAGCAGCTTTGTAGCGGGAGGGCCAGGGAATGAGCAGTTCTTC.

The chain uses TRBV12-3 or TRBV12-4 and TRBJ1-2; 9 bases agree with TRBD1. V dropped 5 bases and J dropped 8; count of bases not matched to a gene: 12. The CDR3 length is 15 residues. The CDR3 sequence is CASSQDLGQGRGYTF. The DNA of the CDR3 is TGTGCCAGCAGTCAGGATCTAGGACAGGGGCGAGGCTACACCTTC.

Concerning this clonotype: This likely comes from a read error, as the CDR3 has no conserved phenylalanine or tryptophan at its end. It is unclear where the CDR3 begins or ends on the DNA, so no DNA is shown, and the CDR3 is as TCRdb lists it. This chain connects TRBV2 to TRBJ1-1; the D call of TRBD1 is as the table states it, not checked on the DNA. The germline CDR1 and CDR2 sequences are SNHLY and FYNNEI. Counting both end residues, the CDR3 totals 9 amino acids. CDR3 in amino acids: CASSVRQGQ.

The chain couples TRBV29-1 to TRBJ2-3; 8 positions match TRBD2. The junction had 7 bases not matched to a gene; V was cut back by 1 base and J by 4 bases. CDR1 SQVTM and CDR2 ANQGSEA come from the germline V gene. The CDR3 contains 15 residues. In DNA form, the CDR3 reads TGCAGCGTTGAAGGGGGTAGCGGGGTCTCAGATACGCAGTATTTT. Its protein is CSVEGGSGVSDTQYF.

This clonotype was observed a few times. In nucleotides, the CDR3 is TGTGCCACCAGTGATTTGAAGGGCTGGGATGGCTACACCTTC. This encodes CATSDLKGWDGYTF. The chain employs TRBV24-1 and TRBJ1-2; D call uncertain. Per germline, CDR1 KGHDR and CDR2 SFDVKD. Trimming removed 0 bases at V and 6 bases at J, with 10 bases between. The CDR3 has 14 residues.

The table lists this clonotype with a few counts. V is TRBV7-2 and J is TRBJ2-3; D remains ambiguous. V lost 3 bases, J lost 7 bases, and 17 bases lay in between. Germline CDR1 and CDR2: SGHTA and FQGNSA. The CDR3 has 15 residues. The CDR3 reads CASSFGVEQVHTQYF. The CDR3 DNA reads TGTGCCAGCAGCTTTGGGGTTGAGCAAGTTCATACGCAGTATTTT. The full variable domain, its missing parts supplied by reference TRBV7-2 and TRBJ2-3, is GAGVSQSPSNKVTEKGKDVELRCDPISGHTALYWYRQSLGQGLEFLIYFQGNSAPDKSGLPSDRFSAERTGGSVSTLTIQRTQQEDSAVYLCASSFGVEQVHTQYFGPGTRLTVL.

The chain uses TRBV7-6 and TRBJ2-7; 10 positions match TRBD2. Trimming removed 5 bases from V and 0 bases from J; junction bases left unmatched: 7. The CDR3 sequence is 16 residues long. CDR1 is SGHVS, CDR2 FNYEAQ, per germline. In DNA, the CDR3 is TGTGCCAGCAGCGCCGGGACTAGCGTGCTCTCCTACGAGCAGTACTTC. Its translation: CASSAGTSVLSYEQYF.

This clonotype was detected only a few times. One end of the junction does not line up with germline, which may come from a read error. CDR3 region: CASSGLTGGEGTQYF. CDR3 in DNA: TGTGCTAGCAGCGGGCTTACAGGAGGGGAGGGGACCCAGTACTTC. The V call is TRBV7-7, the J call TRBJ2-5; 7 positions agree with TRBD2. The germline CDR1 and CDR2 sequences are SSHAT and FNYEAQ (reference sequence). CDR3 length equals 15 residues.

This clonotype was recorded many times. This chain uses TRBV6-1 with TRBJ2-5; 13 nucleotides align to TRBD2. This CDR3 has 17 residues. With V trimmed by 1 base and J by 5 bases, 7 bases remained unmatched. Germline V lookup: CDR1 MNHNS, CDR2 SASEGT. The CDR3 DNA is TGTGCCAGCAGTGAAGTCACTAGCGGGGGGGCCTGGGAGACCCAGTACTTC. Translating gives CASSEVTSGGAWETQYF.

A word on this clonotype: Relative to the germline gene, one junction end is altered; a read error may explain this. The chain is built from TRBV20-1 and TRBJ2-2; perhaps D is TRBD1 or TRBD2 (6 bases each). Per the germline V gene, CDR1 is DFQATT and CDR2 is SNEGSKA (reference sequence). The CDR3 runs to 14 residues. CDR3: CSARDRGRTGGLFF. The CDR3 DNA sequence: TGCAGTGCTAGAGACAGGGGTCGAACCGGGGGGCTGTTTTTT.

V gene TRBV19 combines with J gene TRBJ2-2; D is unresolved. The CDR3 runs to 13 residues. Germline V lookup: CDR1 LNHDA, CDR2 SQIVND (reference sequence). V shed 4 bases and J shed 7 bases, with 10 bases lying between them. In nucleotides, the CDR3 is TGTGCCAGTAGTAGGCGGCAAAGCGGGGAGCTGTTTTTT. Its translation: CASSRRQSGELFF.

This clonotype occurred a few times. This chain uses TRBV7-3 with TRBJ1-1; a weak D match, TRBD1 (5 bases). With 5 bases removed from V and 4 bases from J, the gap between germline ends came to 14 bases. The CDR3 extends over 14 amino acids. Germline V gene lookup returns CDR1 SGHTA and CDR2 FQGTGA. The DNA of the CDR3 is TGTGCCAGCAGCCCCGCCGGGGCGAGCACTGAAGCTTTCTTT. Its protein product is CASSPAGASTEAFF.

This clonotype was seen many times. The genes are TRBV5-1 and TRBJ2-7, with 10 positions matching TRBD1. This CDR3 comprises 15 residues. Germline CDR1 reads SGHRS; CDR2 reads YFSETQ. V was clipped by 4 bases and J by 5 bases; unmatched bases: 9. Written as DNA, the CDR3 is TGCGCCAGCAGCCCCCGGACAGGGGGAATTGACGAGCAGTACTTC. Protein sequence: CASSPRTGGIDEQYF.

The chain combines TRBV19 with TRBJ2-3; the D gene is possibly TRBD1 (5 bases). The CDR3 sequence is 13 residues long. Looked up from germline, CDR1 is LNHDA and CDR2 is SQIVND (reference sequence). Trimming left V 7 bases short and J 1 base short, with 9 bases between. The CDR3 region is CASNLGGTDTQYF. CDR3 sequence (DNA): TGTGCCAGTAATTTAGGGGGCACAGATACGCAGTATTTT.

The genes are TRBV5-1 and TRBJ2-7; D ambiguous. The ends were cut back, 0 bases at V and 3 bases at J, with 13 bases in the middle. CDR1 is SGHRS, CDR2 YFSETQ, per germline. CDR3 size: 15 residues. CDR3 sequence: CASSLEGRSNYEQYF. The CDR3 coding sequence is TGCGCCAGCAGCTTGGAGGGCAGATCCAACTACGAGCAGTACTTC.

The chain combines TRBV20-1 with TRBJ2-3; 9 nucleotides line up with TRBD2. V shed 0 bases, J shed 1 base, and the junction held 5 bases outside the gene matches. Germline V gene sequence: CDR1 DFQATT, CDR2 SNEGSKA (reference sequence). The CDR3 has 16 amino acids. Written as DNA, the CDR3 is TGCAGTGCTAGAGATTTTAGCGGGGGCCGCACAGATACGCAGTATTTT. It translates to CSARDFSGGRTDTQYF.

This clonotype was found many times. This chain uses TRBV5-6 with TRBJ1-1; tentative D call: TRBD1 (6 bases). The V end lost 2 bases, the J end lost 4 bases, and 15 bases lay between the germline ends. Germline loops: CDR1 SGHDT, CDR2 YYEEEE. CDR3 size: 15 residues. The CDR3 DNA reads as TGTGCCAGCAGCTTCACAGGGTTTGGGAGCACTGAAGCTTTCTTT. The encoded protein is CASSFTGFGSTEAFF.

V usage is TRBV9 and J usage is TRBJ2-2; D gene ambiguous. Trimming pared 1 base from V and 0 bases from J, leaving 7 bases between. The CDR3 consists of 15 residues. CDR1 and CDR2 (germline): SGDLS, YYNGEE. The CDR3 DNA sequence: TGTGCCAGCAGCGTATGGCGGTCGAACACCGGGGAGCTGTTTTTT. Translation: CASSVWRSNTGELFF.

The rearrangement uses TRBV24-1 and TRBJ2-1, with 11 bases that match TRBD2. The CDR3 totals 19 residues. J lost 2 bases, V lost 3 bases, and 11 bases had no gene match. CDR1 KGHDR and CDR2 SFDVKD come from the germline V gene. The CDR3 DNA is TGTGCCACCAGTGATCCTGTCCCGGGACTAGCGGAGGCCTACAATGAGCAGTTCTTC. This sequence encodes CATSDPVPGLAEAYNEQFF.